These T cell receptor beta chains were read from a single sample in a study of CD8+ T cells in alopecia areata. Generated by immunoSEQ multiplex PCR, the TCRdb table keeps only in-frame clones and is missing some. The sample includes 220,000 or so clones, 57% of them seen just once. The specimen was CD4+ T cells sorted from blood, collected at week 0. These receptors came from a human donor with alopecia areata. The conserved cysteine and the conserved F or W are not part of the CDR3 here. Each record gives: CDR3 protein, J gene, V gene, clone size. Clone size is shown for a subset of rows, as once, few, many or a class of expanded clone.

CDR3 protein: ASSLDSHTEAF
J gene: TRBJ1-1
V gene: TRBV7-2
clone size: once

CDR3 protein: AWSADQGRNTEAF
J gene: TRBJ1-1
V gene: TRBV30
clone size: few

CDR3 protein: ASSIDPQREKLF
J gene: TRBJ1-4
V gene: TRBV19
clone size: .

CDR3 protein: SVEGPTGTGNEQF
J gene: TRBJ2-1
V gene: TRBV29-1
clone size: .

CDR3 protein: SVRTQGWNQPQH
J gene: TRBJ1-5
V gene: TRBV29-1
clone size: .

CDR3 protein: ASSQGWKVSYEQY
J gene: TRBJ2-7
V gene: TRBV14
clone size: .

CDR3 protein: ASSDPARASEQF
J gene: TRBJ2-1
V gene: TRBV25-1
clone size: .

CDR3 protein: AWRPLVRGVLSGYT
J gene: TRBJ1-2
V gene: TRBV30
clone size: once

CDR3 protein: AWTRQGPGELF
J gene: TRBJ2-2
V gene: TRBV30
clone size: few

CDR3 protein: ASSWEGQSLSYGYT
J gene: TRBJ1-2
V gene: TRBV5-1
clone size: .

CDR3 protein: ASPGRQGYSPLH
J gene: TRBJ1-6
V gene: TRBV2
clone size: .

CDR3 protein: ASALGLKRTEAF
J gene: TRBJ1-1
V gene: TRBV6-6
clone size: .

CDR3 protein: ASSTRFYGYT
J gene: TRBJ1-2
V gene: TRBV19
clone size: few

CDR3 protein: SVEGGRTGNTIY
J gene: TRBJ1-3
V gene: TRBV29-1
clone size: .

CDR3 protein: ASSLGGQYNEQF
J gene: TRBJ2-1
V gene: TRBV11-1
clone size: .

CDR3 protein: SEGAYEQY
J gene: TRBJ2-7
V gene: TRBV29-1
clone size: .

CDR3 protein: ASSPRRGQGNTIY
J gene: TRBJ1-3
V gene: TRBV4-1
clone size: .

CDR3 protein: SVETRFRGLSRHMNTEAF
J gene: TRBJ1-1
V gene: TRBV29-1
clone size: .

CDR3 protein: ASSMAGAGGNQPQH
J gene: TRBJ1-5
V gene: TRBV19
clone size: .

CDR3 protein: ASSLLEAKNIQY
J gene: TRBJ2-4
V gene: TRBV27
clone size: .

CDR3 protein: ASSRPGQMNTEAF
J gene: TRBJ1-1
V gene: TRBV4-2
clone size: .

CDR3 protein: ASSSPRGPGGRTNEAF
J gene: TRBJ1-1
V gene: TRBV7-3
clone size: few

CDR3 protein: ASSFGKGTEAF
J gene: TRBJ1-1
V gene: TRBV5-1
clone size: many

CDR3 protein: ASSLGANRAVNYGYT
J gene: TRBJ1-2
V gene: TRBV5-1
clone size: .

CDR3 protein: ASSEYRVNTEAF
J gene: TRBJ1-1
V gene: TRBV25-1
clone size: .

CDR3 protein: ASSQVYRGAKNIQY
J gene: TRBJ2-4
V gene: TRBV4-1
clone size: .

CDR3 protein: AWGDRGSPLH
J gene: TRBJ1-6
V gene: TRBV30
clone size: .

CDR3 protein: ASSLLSSLSYGYT
J gene: TRBJ1-2
V gene: TRBV5-6
clone size: .